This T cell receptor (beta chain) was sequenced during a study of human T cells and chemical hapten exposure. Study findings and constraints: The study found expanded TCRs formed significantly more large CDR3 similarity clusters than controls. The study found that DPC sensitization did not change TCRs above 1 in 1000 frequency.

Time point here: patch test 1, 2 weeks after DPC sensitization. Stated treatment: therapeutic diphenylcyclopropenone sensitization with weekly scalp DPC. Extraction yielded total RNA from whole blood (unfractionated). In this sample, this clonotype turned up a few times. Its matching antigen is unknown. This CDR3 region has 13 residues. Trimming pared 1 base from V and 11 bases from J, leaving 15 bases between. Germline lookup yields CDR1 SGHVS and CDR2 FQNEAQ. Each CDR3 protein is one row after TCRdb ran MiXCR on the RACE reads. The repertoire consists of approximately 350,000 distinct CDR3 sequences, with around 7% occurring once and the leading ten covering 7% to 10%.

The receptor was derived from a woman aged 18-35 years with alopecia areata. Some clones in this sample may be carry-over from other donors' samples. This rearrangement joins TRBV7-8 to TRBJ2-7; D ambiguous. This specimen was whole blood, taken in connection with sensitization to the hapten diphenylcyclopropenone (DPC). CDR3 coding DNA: TGTGCCAGCAGCTTAGATTCTGGAAAAGTAGAGTACTTC. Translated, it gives CASSLDSGKVEYF.